This T cell receptor (beta chain) was identified during a study of identical twins. A total of 19 residues make up the CDR3, ends included. Via MiXCR, TCRdb re-called the 5' RACE reads, giving one row per CDR3 protein. The sample records more than 1.5 million distinct CDR3 sequences, around a third being singletons. Turning to this clonotype: No DNA is shown, since the ends of the CDR3 on it are uncertain; the CDR3 is the one TCRdb lists.

The TCR comes from a newborn girl in good health. The sample was cord blood. The chain couples TRBV12-2 to TRBJ2-1; the DNA was not compared with TRBD2, the D call given in the table. TRBV12-2 is flagged as a pseudogene. The CDR3 spells CASRLEVRWGTGIHNEQFF.